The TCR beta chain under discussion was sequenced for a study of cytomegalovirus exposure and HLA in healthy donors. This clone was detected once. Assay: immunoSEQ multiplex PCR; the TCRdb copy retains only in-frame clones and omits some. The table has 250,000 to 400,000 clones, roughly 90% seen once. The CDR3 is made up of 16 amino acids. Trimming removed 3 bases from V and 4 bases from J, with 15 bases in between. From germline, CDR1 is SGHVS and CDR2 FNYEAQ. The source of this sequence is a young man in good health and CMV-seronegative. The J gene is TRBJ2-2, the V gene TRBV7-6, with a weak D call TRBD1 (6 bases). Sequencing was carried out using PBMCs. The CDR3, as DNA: TGTGCCAGCAGCTTCGCACAGGGAGTCACCACCGGGGAGCTGTTTTTT. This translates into CASSFAQGVTTGELFF. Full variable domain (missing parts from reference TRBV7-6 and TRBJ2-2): GAGVSQSPRYKVTKRGQDVALRCDPISGHVSLYWYRQALGQGPEFLTYFNYEAQQDKSGLPNDRFSAERPEGSISTLTIQRTEQRDSAMYRCASSFAQGVTTGELFFGEGSRLTVL.